These 20 T cell receptor beta chains came from one sample sequenced in a study of blood T cell repertoires in COVID-19. The assay was immunoSEQ multiplex PCR, and TCRdb's table has in-frame clones only and misses some. The sample records more than 200,000 clones, 85% to 90% being singletons. Sequenced sample: PBMCs or T cells enriched from blood (not recorded which). These TCRs come from a woman under 40 who had recovered from COVID-19.

This sequence joins TRBV4-1 and TRBJ1-5, with TRBD1 identical over 8 bases. This CDR3 is 16 amino acids long. Per the germline V gene, CDR1 is MGHRA and CDR2 is YSYEKL. V shed 3 bases and J 7 bases; nucleotides not matched to a gene: 11. The CDR3, as DNA: TGCGCCAGCAGCCAGGGAAGACAGGGGATGGGGCAGCCCCAGCATTTT. It codes for CASSQGRQGMGQPQHF.

The gene calls are TRBV9 and TRBJ2-7; D perhaps matches TRBD1 (6 bases). V lost 6 bases and J lost 5, with 21 bases in between. The CDR3 is 15 residues long. Germline lookup yields CDR1 SGDLS and CDR2 YYNGEE. The CDR3 loop reads CASIPGVQGNNEQYF. In DNA, the CDR3 is TGTGCCAGCATCCCCGGGGTACAGGGTAATAACGAGCAGTACTTC. The full variable domain, rest sourced from reference TRBV9 and TRBJ2-7, is DSGVTQTPKHLITATGQRVTLRCSPRSGDLSVYWYQQSLDQGLQFLIQYYNGEERAKGNILERFSAQQFPDLHSELNLSSLELGDSALYFCASIPGVQGNNEQYFGPGTRLTVT.

The chain carries TRBV6-2 or TRBV6-3 and TRBJ1-5; 7 bases fit TRBD1. Germline values: CDR1 MNHEY, CDR2 SVGEGT. The CDR3 extends over 15 amino acids. J was trimmed by 4 bases and V by 4 bases; bases with no gene match: 7. The CDR3: CASSLQGNPNQPQHF. Here the CDR3 DNA reads TGTGCCAGCAGTTTACAGGGGAATCCGAATCAGCCCCAGCATTTT.

This rearrangement joins TRBV5-1 to TRBJ1-1; D perhaps matches TRBD1 (6 bases). V lost 5 bases to trimming and J lost 0 bases, with 11 bases between them. This CDR3 contains 14 residues. Germline V gene lookup returns CDR1 SGHRS and CDR2 YFSETQ. CDR3 nucleotide sequence: TGCGCCAGCAGATGGACAGTCATGAACACTGAAGCTTTCTTT. Translated, it gives CASRWTVMNTEAFF.

The rearrangement joins TRBV10-3 to TRBJ2-5, with D unresolved. Trimming stripped 4 bases from V and 3 bases from J, with 9 bases between. CDR3 size: 13 residues. Germline assignment: CDR1 ENHRY and CDR2 SYGVKD. The CDR3 nucleotides are TGTGCCATCAGTGTGGTGTCGGAAGAGACCCAGTACTTC. Translation gives CAISVVSEETQYF.

V and J are TRBV27 and TRBJ1-4; the match to TRBD1 covers 8 bases. J was trimmed by 8 bases and V by 6 bases; bases with no gene match: 8. CDR1 MNHEY and CDR2 SMNVEV come from the germline V gene (reference sequence). The CDR3 loop spans 14 amino acids. CDR3 sequence (DNA): TGTGCCAGCAGCCGCCGGGACAGGTCAGAAAAACTGTTTTTT. This translates into CASSRRDRSEKLFF.

The chain uses TRBV5-6 and TRBJ2-7; TRBD1 aligns across 9 bases. Germline assignment: CDR1 SGHDT and CDR2 YYEEEE. This CDR3 contains 15 residues. V lost 5 bases to trimming and J lost 4 bases; unmatched junction nucleotides: 10. The CDR3 protein is CASRQGQGPGYEQYF. CDR3 in DNA: TGTGCCAGCAGACAAGGACAGGGGCCAGGGTACGAGCAGTACTTC.

This rearrangement joins TRBV20-1 to TRBJ1-1; no definite D call. Germline V gives CDR1 DFQATT, CDR2 SNEGSKA (reference sequence). CDR3 length equals 11 residues. Trimming pared 7 bases from V and 3 bases from J, leaving 9 bases between. For the CDR3, the DNA is TGCAGTGTAGTGAGGTACACTGAAGCTTTCTTT. This gives the protein CSVVRYTEAFF.

The chain uses TRBV10-3 and TRBJ1-2; 7 bases agree with TRBD1. The J segment lost 1 base and the V segment lost 7 bases, leaving 6 bases of the junction unmatched. The CDR3 runs to 14 residues. CDR1 is ENHRY and CDR2 is SYGVKD in the germline V gene. CDR3 DNA: TGTGCCATCACCGGACAGGATCTTAACTATGGCTACACCTTC. Translation: CAITGQDLNYGYTF.

This clone was observed a single time. The gene calls are TRBV15 and TRBJ1-5; the D gene is possibly TRBD1 (6 bases). CDR3 length: 15 amino acids. Trimming pared 3 bases from V and 6 bases from J, leaving 15 bases between. The germline gives CDR1 LNHNV, CDR2 YYDKDF (reference sequence). The CDR3 loop reads CATSRSGRGGQPQHF. The CDR3 coding sequence is TGTGCCACCAGCAGGTCGGGCAGGGGTGGTCAGCCCCAGCATTTT. Based on the CDR3 plus reference TRBV15 and TRBJ1-5, the full variable domain is DAMVIQNPRYQVTQFGKPVTLSCSQTLNHNVMYWYQQKSSQAPKLLFHYYDKDFNNEADTPDNFQSRRPNTSFCFLDIRSPGLGDTAMYLCATSRSGRGGQPQHFGDGTRLSIL.

The rearrangement uses TRBV7-9 and TRBJ2-3; tentatively, D is TRBD2 (5 bases). V gave up 8 bases and J gave up 0 bases, with 24 bases separating them. Germline loops: CDR1 SEHNR, CDR2 FQNEAQ (reference sequence). The CDR3 spans 18 residues. The CDR3 loop is CASVMGAAPLISTDTQYF. DNA of the CDR3: TGTGCCAGCGTAATGGGAGCGGCACCGCTAATTAGCACAGATACGCAGTATTTT. Supplemented by reference TRBV7-9 and TRBJ2-3, the full variable domain reads DTGVSQNPRHKITKRGQNVTFRCDPISEHNRLYWYRQTLGQGPEFLTYFQNEAQLEKSRLLSDRFSAERPKGSFSTLEIQRTEQGDSAMYLCASVMGAAPLISTDTQYFGPGTRLTVL.

The chain couples TRBV7-9 to TRBJ1-1; TRBD1 aligns across 10 bases. CDR3 length: 16 amino acids. V was clipped by 1 base and J by 10 bases; unmatched bases: 12. Germline values: CDR1 SEHNR, CDR2 FQNEAQ (reference sequence). In nucleotides, the CDR3 is TGTGCCAGCAGCTTAGGGGGACGGGACAGGGGTAGCGGAGCTTTCTTT. Amino acid sequence: CASSLGGRDRGSGAFF.

This chain links TRBV11-2 with TRBJ2-5; 11 nucleotides agree with TRBD2. The CDR3 runs 15 residues. The germline gives CDR1 SGHAT, CDR2 FQNNGV. With V trimmed by 4 bases and J by 5 bases, 6 bases remained unmatched. CDR3 protein: CASSSWTSGLETQYF. CDR3 in DNA: TGTGCCAGCAGCTCCTGGACTAGCGGGTTGGAGACCCAGTACTTC.

This chain connects TRBV19 to TRBJ2-2; the D gene is possibly TRBD1 (5 bases). Trimming removed 7 bases at V and 4 bases at J, with 16 bases between. CDR3 length: 15 residues. Germline lookup yields CDR1 LNHDA and CDR2 SQIVND (reference sequence). The CDR3 DNA sequence: TGTGCCAGTAAGGGGTTTCAGGTGACCACCGGGGAGCTGTTTTTT. Amino acids: CASKGFQVTTGELFF. Full variable domain (missing parts from reference TRBV19 and TRBJ2-2): DGGITQSPKYLFRKEGQNVTLSCEQNLNHDAMYWYRQDPGQGLRLIYYSQIVNDFQKGDIAEGYSVSREKKESFPLTVTSAQKNPTAFYLCASKGFQVTTGELFFGEGSRLTVL.

As to this clone: Mismatch with germline at one junction end may stem from a read error. The CDR3 DNA is TGTGCTAGCAGCCCAGGACTAGCGGGACCGTACGAGCAGTACTTC. Its protein product is CASSPGLAGPYEQYF. The V call is TRBV7-7, the J call TRBJ2-7, with 12 bases that match TRBD2. The CDR3 contains 15 residues. Germline V lookup: CDR1 SSHAT, CDR2 FNYEAQ (reference sequence).

The chain has TRBV9 and TRBJ1-6; a weak D match, TRBD1 (5 bases). This CDR3 has 15 amino acids. V shed 0 bases and J shed 10 bases, with 14 bases lying between them. Germline V CDR1 and CDR2: SGDLS, YYNGEE. Written as DNA, the CDR3 is TGTGCCAGCAGCGTAGACCACAGGCCCATCTCACCCCTCCACTTT. This encodes CASSVDHRPISPLHF.

This clone was detected a few times. This chain links TRBV7-3 with TRBJ2-7; D might be TRBD1 (7 bases). Trimming left V 2 bases short and J 7 bases short, with 12 bases between. Germline V gene lookup returns CDR1 SGHTA and CDR2 FQGTGA. CDR3 length: 13 residues. In nucleotides, the CDR3 is TGTGCCAGCAGCTTAGAGACAGGGAGGGAGCAGTACTTC. This sequence encodes CASSLETGREQYF. Looking up the rest from reference TRBV7-3 and TRBJ2-7 gives the full variable domain: GAGVSQTPSNKVTEKGKYVELRCDPISGHTALYWYRQSLGQGPEFLIYFQGTGAADDSGLPNDRFFAVRPEGSVSTLKIQRTERGDSAVYLCASSLETGREQYFGPGTRLTVT.

Comments on this clone: A read error may produce the germline difference seen at one junction end. The rearrangement links TRBV29-1 to TRBJ1-2; 10 bases agree with TRBD1. The CDR3 spans 18 residues. The V gene's germline CDR1 is SQVTM and CDR2 ANQGSEA. In DNA form, the CDR3 reads TGCAGCGTCGAAGCGGGCCAATCCGGGACAGGGGCTAACTATGGCTACACCTTC. Protein product: CSVEAGQSGTGANYGYTF.

The V and J genes are TRBV28 and TRBJ1-4, with a possible D match to TRBD1 (6 bases). Per the germline V gene, CDR1 is MDHEN and CDR2 is SYDVKM. Trimming cost V 8 bases and J 8 bases, with 18 bases left between them. The CDR3 has 14 amino acids. The CDR3 nucleotides read TGTGCCAGCCGAGAAGCCGGGACAATGGAAAAACTGTTTTTT. It encodes CASREAGTMEKLFF.

The rearrangement links TRBV28 to TRBJ1-2, with a tentative D call TRBD1 (6 bases). Looked up from germline, CDR1 is MDHEN and CDR2 is SYDVKM. V dropped 6 bases and J dropped 4 bases, with 12 bases sitting between them. The CDR3 is 13 amino acids. The CDR3 region is CASSRGQSYGYTF. The CDR3 coding sequence is TGTGCCAGCAGCCGAGGACAGTCCTATGGCTACACCTTC.